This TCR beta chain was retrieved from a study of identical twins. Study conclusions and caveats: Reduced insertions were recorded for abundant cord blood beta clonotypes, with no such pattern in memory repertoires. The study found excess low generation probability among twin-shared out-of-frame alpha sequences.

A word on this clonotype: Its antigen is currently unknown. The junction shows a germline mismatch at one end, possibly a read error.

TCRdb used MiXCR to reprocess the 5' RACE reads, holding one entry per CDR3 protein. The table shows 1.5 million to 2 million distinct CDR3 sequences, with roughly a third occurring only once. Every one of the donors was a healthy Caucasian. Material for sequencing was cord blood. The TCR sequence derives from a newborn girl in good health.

This chain's CDR3 is CASSYAEGYYERFF. The CDR3 coding sequence is TGTGCCAGCAGTTACGCGGAAGGGTACTACGAGCGGTTCTTC. The J gene is TRBJ2-1, the V gene TRBV6-6; unclear D gene. The CDR3 contains 14 residues. CDR1 and CDR2 (germline): MNHNY, SVGAGI (reference sequence).